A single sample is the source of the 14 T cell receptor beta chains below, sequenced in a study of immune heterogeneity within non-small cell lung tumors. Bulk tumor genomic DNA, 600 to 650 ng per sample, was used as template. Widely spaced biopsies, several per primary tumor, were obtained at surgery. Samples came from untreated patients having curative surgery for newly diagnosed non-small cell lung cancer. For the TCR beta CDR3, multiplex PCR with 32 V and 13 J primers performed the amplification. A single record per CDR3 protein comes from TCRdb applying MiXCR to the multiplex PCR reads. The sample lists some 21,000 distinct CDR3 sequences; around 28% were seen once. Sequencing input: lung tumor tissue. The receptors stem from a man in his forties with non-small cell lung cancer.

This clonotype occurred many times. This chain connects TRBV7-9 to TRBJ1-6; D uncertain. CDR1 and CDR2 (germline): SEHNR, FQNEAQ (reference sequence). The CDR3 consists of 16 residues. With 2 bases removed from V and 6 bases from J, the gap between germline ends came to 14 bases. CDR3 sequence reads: CASSLNLRAGNSPLHF. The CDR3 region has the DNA TGTGCCAGCAGCTTAAATTTGAGGGCCGGTAATTCACCCCTCCACTTT.

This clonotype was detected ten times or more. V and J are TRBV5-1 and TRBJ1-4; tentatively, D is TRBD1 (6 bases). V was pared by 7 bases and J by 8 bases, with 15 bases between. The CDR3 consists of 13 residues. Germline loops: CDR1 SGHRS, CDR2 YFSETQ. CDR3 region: CASLRTADEKLFF. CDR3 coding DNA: TGCGCCAGCCTTCGGACAGCGGACGAAAAACTGTTTTTT.

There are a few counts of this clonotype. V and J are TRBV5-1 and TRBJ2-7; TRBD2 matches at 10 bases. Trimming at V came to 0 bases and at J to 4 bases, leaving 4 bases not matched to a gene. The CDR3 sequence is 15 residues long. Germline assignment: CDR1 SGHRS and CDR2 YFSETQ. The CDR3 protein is CASSLAGTSVYEQYF. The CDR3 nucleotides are TGCGCCAGCAGCTTGGCCGGGACTAGCGTGTACGAGCAGTACTTC.

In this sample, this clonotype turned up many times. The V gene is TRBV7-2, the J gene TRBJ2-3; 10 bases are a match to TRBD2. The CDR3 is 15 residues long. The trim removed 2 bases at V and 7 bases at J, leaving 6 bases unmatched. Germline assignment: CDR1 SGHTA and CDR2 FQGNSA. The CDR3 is CASSLIGTSVYTQYF. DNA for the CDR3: TGTGCCAGCAGCTTAATAGGGACTAGCGTATATACGCAGTATTTT.

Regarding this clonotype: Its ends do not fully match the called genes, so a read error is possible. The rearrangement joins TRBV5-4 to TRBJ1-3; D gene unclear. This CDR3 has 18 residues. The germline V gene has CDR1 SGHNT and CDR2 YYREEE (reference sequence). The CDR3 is CASSFSTTSSLSANTIYF. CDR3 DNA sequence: TGTGCCAGCAGCTTCTCGACCACGAGCTCCCTCTCTGCAAACACCATATATTTT.

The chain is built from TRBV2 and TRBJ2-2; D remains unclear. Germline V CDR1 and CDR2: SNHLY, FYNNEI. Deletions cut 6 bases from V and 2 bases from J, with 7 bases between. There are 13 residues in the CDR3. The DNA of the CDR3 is TGTGCCAGCAGGGTGGAAAACACCGGGGAGCTGTTTTTT. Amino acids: CASRVENTGELFF.

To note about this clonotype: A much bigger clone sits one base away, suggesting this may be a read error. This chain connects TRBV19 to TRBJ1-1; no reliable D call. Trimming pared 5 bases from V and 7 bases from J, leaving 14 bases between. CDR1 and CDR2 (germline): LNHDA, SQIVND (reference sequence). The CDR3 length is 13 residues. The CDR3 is CASSVQVLYEAFF. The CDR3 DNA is TGTGCCAGTAGTGTCCAGGTGCTTTATGAAGCTTTCTTT. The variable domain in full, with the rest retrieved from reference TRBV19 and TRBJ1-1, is DGGITQSPKYLFRKEGQNVTLSCEQNLNHDAMYWYRQDPGQGLRLIYYSQIVNDFQKGDIAEGYSVSREKKESFPLTVTSAQKNPTAFYLCASSVQVLYEAFFGQGTRLTVV.

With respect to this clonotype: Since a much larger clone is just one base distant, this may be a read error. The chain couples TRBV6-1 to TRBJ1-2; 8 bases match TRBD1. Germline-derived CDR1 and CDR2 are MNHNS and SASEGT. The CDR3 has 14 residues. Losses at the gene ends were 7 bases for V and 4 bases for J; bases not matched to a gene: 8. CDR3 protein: CASTRDGQGYGYTF. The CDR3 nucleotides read TGTGCCAGCACTCGGGATGGACAGGGCTATGGCTACACCTTC.

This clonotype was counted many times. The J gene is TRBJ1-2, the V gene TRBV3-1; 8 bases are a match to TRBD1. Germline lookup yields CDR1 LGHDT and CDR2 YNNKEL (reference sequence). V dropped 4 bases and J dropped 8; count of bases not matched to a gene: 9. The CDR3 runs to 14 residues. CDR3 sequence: CASSPGQGSGGYTF. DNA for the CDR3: TGTGCCAGCAGCCCTGGACAGGGATCGGGCGGCTACACCTTC.

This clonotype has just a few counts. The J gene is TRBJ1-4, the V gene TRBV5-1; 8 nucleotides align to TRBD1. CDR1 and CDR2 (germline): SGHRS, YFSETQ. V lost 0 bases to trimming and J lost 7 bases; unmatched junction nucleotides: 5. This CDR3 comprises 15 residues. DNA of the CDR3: TGCGCCAGCAGCTTGGACAGGGGGGGAGGTGAAAAACTGTTTTTT. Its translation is CASSLDRGGGEKLFF.

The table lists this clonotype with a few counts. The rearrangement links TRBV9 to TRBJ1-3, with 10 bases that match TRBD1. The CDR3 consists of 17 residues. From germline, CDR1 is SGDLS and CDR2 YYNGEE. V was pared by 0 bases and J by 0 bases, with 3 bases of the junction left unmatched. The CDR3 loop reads CASSVGQGASSGNTIYF. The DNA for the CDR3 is TGTGCCAGCAGCGTAGGACAGGGGGCTTCCTCTGGAAACACCATATATTTT.

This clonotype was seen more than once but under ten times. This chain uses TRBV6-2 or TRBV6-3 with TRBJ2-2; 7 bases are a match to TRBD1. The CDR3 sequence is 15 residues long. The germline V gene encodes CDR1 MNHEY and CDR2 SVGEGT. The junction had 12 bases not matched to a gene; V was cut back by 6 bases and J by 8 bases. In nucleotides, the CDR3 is TGTGCCAGCAGCCCCGACAGGGCAGGTAAAGGGGAGCTGTTTTTT. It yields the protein CASSPDRAGKGELFF.

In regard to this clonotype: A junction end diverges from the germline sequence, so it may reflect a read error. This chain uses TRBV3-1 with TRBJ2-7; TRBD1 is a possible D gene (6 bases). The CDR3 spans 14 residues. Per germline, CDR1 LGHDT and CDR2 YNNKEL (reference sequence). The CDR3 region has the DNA TGTGCCAGCAGCCACCATCAGGGGAAAGACGAGCAGAACTTC. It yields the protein CASSHHQGKDEQNF.

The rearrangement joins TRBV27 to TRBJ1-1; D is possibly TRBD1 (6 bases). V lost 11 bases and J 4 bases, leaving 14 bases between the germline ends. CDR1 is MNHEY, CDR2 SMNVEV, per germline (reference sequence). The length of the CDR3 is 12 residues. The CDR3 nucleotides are TGTGCCGGCACGGGGGCCGGCACTGAAGCTTTCTTT. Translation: CAGTGAGTEAFF.